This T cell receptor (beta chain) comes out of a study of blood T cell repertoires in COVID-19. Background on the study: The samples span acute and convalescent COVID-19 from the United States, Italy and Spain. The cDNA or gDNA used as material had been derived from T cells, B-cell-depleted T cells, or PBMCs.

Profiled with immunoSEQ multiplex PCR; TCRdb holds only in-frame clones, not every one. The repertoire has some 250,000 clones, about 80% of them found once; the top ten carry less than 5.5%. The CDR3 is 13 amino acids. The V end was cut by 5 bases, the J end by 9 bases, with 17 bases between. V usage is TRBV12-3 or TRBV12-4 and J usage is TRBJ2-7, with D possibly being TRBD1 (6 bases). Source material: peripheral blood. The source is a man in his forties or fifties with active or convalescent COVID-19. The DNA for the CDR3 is TGTGCCAGCAGTCCCGGGACACCCTATGGGCAGTACTTC. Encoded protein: CASSPGTPYGQYF.